Below, 11 T cell receptor beta chains from the same sample are listed, as sequenced in a study of blood T cell repertoires in COVID-19. The assay was immunoSEQ multiplex PCR, and TCRdb's table has in-frame clones only and misses some. The sample includes 140,000 to 150,000 clones, around 80% seen only once; the top ten take just over 6%. Input material: PBMCs or T cells enriched from blood (not recorded which). The receptors were sampled from a woman aged 45-65 years who had recovered from COVID-19.

This clone was found many times. The CDR3 nucleotides read TGTGCCAGCGACCCTGGGACAGGCCCCTCTGGAAACACCATATATTTT. Translation: CASDPGTGPSGNTIYF. The chain is built from TRBV7-9 and TRBJ1-3; 8 bases map to TRBD1. After removal of 8 bases from V and 0 bases from J, the junction contained 9 bases not matched to a gene. Looked up from germline, CDR1 is SEHNR and CDR2 is FQNEAQ (reference sequence). This CDR3 comprises 16 residues.

The chain uses TRBV15 and TRBJ2-2; tentatively, D is TRBD2 (6 bases). Between the trimmed V and J ends, which lost 1 base and 3 bases, there was a span of 18 bases. This CDR3 is built from 18 residues. Germline V lookup: CDR1 LNHNV, CDR2 YYDKDF (reference sequence). The CDR3 loop is CATSRAWGGVGDTGELFF. In DNA form, the CDR3 reads TGTGCCACCAGCAGAGCTTGGGGCGGGGTAGGAGACACCGGGGAGCTGTTTTTT. The whole variable domain, filled in from reference TRBV15 and TRBJ2-2, reads DAMVIQNPRYQVTQFGKPVTLSCSQTLNHNVMYWYQQKSSQAPKLLFHYYDKDFNNEADTPDNFQSRRPNTSFCFLDIRSPGLGDTAMYLCATSRAWGGVGDTGELFFGEGSRLTVL.

The chain recombines TRBV12-3 or TRBV12-4 with TRBJ2-5; tentative D call: TRBD1 (6 bases). Trimming removed 3 bases at V and 5 bases at J, with 10 bases between. The CDR3 is 13 amino acids. The CDR3 DNA reads as TGTGCCAGCAGTTTCAGGGGTAGGGAGACCCAGTACTTC. Translated, it gives CASSFRGRETQYF.

This clone has a single count. The chain joins TRBV28 to TRBJ1-5; D is uncertain. The V end was cut by 5 bases, the J end by 4 bases, with 6 bases between. Germline V gives CDR1 MDHEN, CDR2 SYDVKM. The CDR3 totals 12 residues. The CDR3 nucleotides are TGTGCCAGCAGTCTTGCGAATCAGCCCCAGCATTTT. It codes for CASSLANQPQHF.

The V and J genes are TRBV5-1 and TRBJ1-1, with 7 nucleotides matching TRBD1. Germline-derived CDR1 and CDR2 are SGHRS and YFSETQ. The CDR3 has 15 amino acids. Trimming cost V 6 bases and J 0 bases; bases outside gene matches: 8. Here the CDR3 reads CASKGGGGMNTEAFF. Here the CDR3 DNA reads TGCGCCAGCAAAGGAGGAGGGGGCATGAACACTGAAGCTTTCTTT.

This rearrangement joins TRBV5-1 to TRBJ1-1; a possible D gene is TRBD1 (6 bases). The germline V gene has CDR1 SGHRS and CDR2 YFSETQ. V dropped 2 bases and J dropped 6 bases, with 20 bases sitting between them. This CDR3 is built from 16 residues. The CDR3 DNA follows: TGCGCCAGCAGCTTAGGGGGGGGCGCTTATACTCCTGAAGCTTTCTTT. Its protein is CASSLGGGAYTPEAFF. Complete variable domain (other parts from reference TRBV5-1 and TRBJ1-1): KAGVTQTPRYLIKTRGQQVTLSCSPISGHRSVSWYQQTPGQGLQFLFEYFSETQRNKGNFPGRFSGRQFSNSRSEMNVSTLELGDSALYLCASSLGGGAYTPEAFFGQGTRLTVV.

The chain employs TRBV10-3 and TRBJ2-5, with 8 bases that match TRBD1. Germline V gene lookup returns CDR1 ENHRY and CDR2 SYGVKD. J was trimmed by 3 bases and V by 3 bases; bases with no gene match: 6. The CDR3 runs to 15 residues. The CDR3 DNA reads TGTGCCATCAGTGACGCGCAGGGGGCGAAAGAGACCCAGTACTTC. It is translated as CAISDAQGAKETQYF.

The gene calls are TRBV15 and TRBJ2-5; a possible D gene is TRBD2 (5 bases). Trimming removed 9 bases at V and 9 bases at J, with 20 bases between. The CDR3 sequence is 13 residues long. Germline CDR1 reads LNHNV; CDR2 reads YYDKDF (reference sequence). The CDR3 here is CATTTGNDAAQYF. In nucleotides, the CDR3 is TGTGCCACTACCACCGGGAACGACGCGGCCCAGTACTTC.

The rearrangement joins TRBV7-2 to TRBJ2-2, with 14 bases lining up with TRBD2. CDR1 SGHTA and CDR2 FQGNSA come from the germline V gene. Trimming removed 5 bases from V and 7 bases from J; junction bases left unmatched: 6. The CDR3 covers 16 residues. The CDR3 reads CASSPRLAGGRGELFF. Here the CDR3 DNA reads TGTGCCAGCAGCCCCAGACTAGCGGGGGGGCGCGGGGAGCTGTTTTTT.

This clone was counted a single time. This chain uses TRBV7-2 with TRBJ1-1; maybe TRBD1 (5 bases). V was clipped by 1 base and J by 3 bases, with 9 bases between them. Germline CDR1 reads SGHTA; CDR2 reads FQGNSA. The CDR3 is made up of 14 amino acids. The CDR3 sequence is CASSLVLGDTEAFF. CDR3 bases: TGTGCCAGCAGCTTAGTGTTAGGGGACACTGAAGCTTTCTTT.

The gene calls are TRBV2 and TRBJ2-6; D is ambiguous. This CDR3 has 13 residues. V was cut by 8 bases and J by 1 base, with 6 bases left in between. CDR1 and CDR2 from the germline V gene are SNHLY and FYNNEI. The CDR3 DNA sequence: TGTGCCAGCGACTGGTCTGGGGCCAACGTCCTGACTTTC. Protein sequence: CASDWSGANVLTF.